This paragraph reports one T cell receptor (beta chain). The sample has other DNA sequences that encode this CDR3 too. This entry is derived from a study of shared clonotypes between healthy human individuals. The genomic DNA of each subset was split evenly across several immunoSEQ plates. Repertoires were generated with immunoSEQ multiplex PCR, while TCRdb's copy carries only in-frame clones and drops some. The sample consists of over 2,000,000 clones, over 85% of them appearing once. In the naive CD8 group, cells lacked CD45RO and were positively selected for CCR7, so terminally differentiated effector memory CD45RA+ cells were left out. Nashville, Tennessee was home to all donors, each a Caucasian adult. The specimen sequenced was naive CD8+ T cells from PBMCs. The sequence came from a man aged 18 to 35 in good health. Some clones in this sample may be carry-over from other donors' samples.

The CDR3 sequence is CASSLGPGMNTEAFF. The CDR3 DNA follows: TGCGCCAGCAGCTTGGGTCCAGGGATGAACACTGAAGCTTTCTTT. The rearrangement uses TRBV5-1 and TRBJ1-1, with D perhaps TRBD1 (5 bases). The CDR3 is 15 residues long. Germline V CDR1 and CDR2: SGHRS, YFSETQ. V lost 0 bases and J 0 bases, leaving 9 bases between the germline ends.